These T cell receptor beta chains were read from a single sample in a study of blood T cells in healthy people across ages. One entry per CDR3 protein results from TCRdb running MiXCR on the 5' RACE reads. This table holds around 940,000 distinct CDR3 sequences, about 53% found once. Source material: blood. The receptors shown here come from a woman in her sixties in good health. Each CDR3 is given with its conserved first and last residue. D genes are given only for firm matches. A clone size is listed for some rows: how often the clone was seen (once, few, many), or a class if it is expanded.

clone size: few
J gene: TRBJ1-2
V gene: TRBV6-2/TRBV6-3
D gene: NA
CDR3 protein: CASTAGGFNYGYTF
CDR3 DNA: TGTGCCAGCACCGCCGGGGGATTCAACTATGGCTACACCTTC

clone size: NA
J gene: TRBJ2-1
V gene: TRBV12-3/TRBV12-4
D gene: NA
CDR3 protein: CASTPRTGTTSYNEQFF
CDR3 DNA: TGTGCCAGCACCCCTCGAACCGGGACCACTTCCTACAATGAGCAGTTCTTC

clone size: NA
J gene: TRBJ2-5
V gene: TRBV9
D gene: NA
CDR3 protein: CASSPLARFQETQYF
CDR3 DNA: TGTGCCAGCAGCCCGCTAGCTAGGTTCCAAGAGACCCAGTACTTC

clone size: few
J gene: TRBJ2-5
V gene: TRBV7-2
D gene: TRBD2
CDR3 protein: CASSRGGTSAETQYF
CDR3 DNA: TGTGCCAGCAGCCGGGGGGGCACTAGCGCAGAGACCCAGTACTTC

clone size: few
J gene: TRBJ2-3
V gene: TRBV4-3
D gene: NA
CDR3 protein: CASSQTPIYTDTQYF
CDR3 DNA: TGCGCCAGCAGCCAGACCCCCATATACACAGATACGCAGTATTTT

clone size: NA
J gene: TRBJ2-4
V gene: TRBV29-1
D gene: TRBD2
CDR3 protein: CSVEASLAGAAKNIQYF
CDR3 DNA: TGCAGCGTTGAAGCAAGCCTAGCGGGGGCTGCCAAAAACATTCAGTACTTC

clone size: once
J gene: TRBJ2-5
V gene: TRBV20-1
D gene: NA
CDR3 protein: CSARGATRETQYF
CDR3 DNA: TGCAGTGCTAGAGGGGCTACGCGGGAGACCCAGTACTTC

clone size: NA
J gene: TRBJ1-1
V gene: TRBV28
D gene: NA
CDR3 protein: CASSLIRENTEAFF
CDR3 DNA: TGTGCCAGCAGTTTGATTAGGGAGAACACTGAGGCTTTCTTT

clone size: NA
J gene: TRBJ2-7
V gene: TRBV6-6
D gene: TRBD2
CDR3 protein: CASSYDGLAISDEQYF
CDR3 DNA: TGTGCCAGCAGTTACGACGGACTAGCAATATCCGACGAGCAGTACTTC

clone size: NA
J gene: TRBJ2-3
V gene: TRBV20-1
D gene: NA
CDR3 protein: CSARDEESGDTQYF
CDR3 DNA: TGCAGTGCTAGAGACGAAGAGTCGGGAGATACGCAGTATTTT

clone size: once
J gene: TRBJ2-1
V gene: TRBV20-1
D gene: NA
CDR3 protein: CSAMESTHNEQFF
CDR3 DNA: TGCAGTGCTATGGAGAGCACTCACAATGAGCAGTTCTTC

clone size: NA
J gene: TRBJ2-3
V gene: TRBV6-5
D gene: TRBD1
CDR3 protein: CASSYLQGTDTQYF
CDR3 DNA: TGTGCCAGCAGTTACTTACAGGGGACAGATACGCAGTATTTT

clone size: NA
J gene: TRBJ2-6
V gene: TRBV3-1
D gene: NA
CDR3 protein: CASSRGTEGANVLTF
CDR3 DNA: TGTGCCAGCAGCCGGGGAACGGAGGGGGCCAACGTCCTGACTTTC

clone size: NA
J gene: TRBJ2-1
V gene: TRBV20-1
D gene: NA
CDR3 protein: CSAQAHNEQFF
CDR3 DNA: TGCAGTGCGCAGGCTCACAATGAGCAGTTCTTC

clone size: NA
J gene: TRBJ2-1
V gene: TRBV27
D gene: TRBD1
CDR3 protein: CASRRDRVPNEQFF
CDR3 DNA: TGTGCCAGCAGGCGGGACAGGGTGCCCAATGAGCAGTTCTTC

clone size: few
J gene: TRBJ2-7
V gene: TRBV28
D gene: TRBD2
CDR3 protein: CASIPGASGISYEQYF
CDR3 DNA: TGTGCCAGCATTCCCGGGGCTAGCGGCATCTCCTACGAGCAGTACTTC

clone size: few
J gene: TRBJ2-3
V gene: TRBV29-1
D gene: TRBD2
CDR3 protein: CSVSRSSGGAQYF
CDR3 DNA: TGCAGCGTTTCCAGGTCGAGTGGGGGGGCGCAGTATTTT

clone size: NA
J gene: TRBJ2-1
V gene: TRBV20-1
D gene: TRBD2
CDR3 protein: CSASSATSGYNEQFF
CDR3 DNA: TGCAGTGCTAGCTCTGCCACTAGCGGCTACAATGAGCAGTTCTTC

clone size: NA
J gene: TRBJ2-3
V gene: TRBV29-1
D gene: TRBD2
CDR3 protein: CSVGLAGGFDTQYF
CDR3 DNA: TGCAGCGTTGGCCTAGCGGGAGGTTTCGATACGCAGTATTTT

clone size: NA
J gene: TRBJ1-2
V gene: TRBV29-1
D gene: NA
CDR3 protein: CSVEEFRNLNYGYTF
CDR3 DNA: TGCAGCGTTGAAGAGTTCAGGAACTTAAACTATGGCTACACCTTC

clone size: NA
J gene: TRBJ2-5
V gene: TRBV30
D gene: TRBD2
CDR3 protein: CAWSNGRAVSQYF
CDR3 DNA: TGTGCCTGGAGCAATGGGAGGGCCGTTTCACAGTACTTC

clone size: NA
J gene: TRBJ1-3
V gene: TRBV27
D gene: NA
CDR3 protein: CASSLRETGNTIYF
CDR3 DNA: TGTGCCAGCAGTTTACGGGAGACTGGAAACACCATATATTTT

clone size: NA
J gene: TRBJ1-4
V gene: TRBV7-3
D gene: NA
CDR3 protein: CATTRGPNEKLFF
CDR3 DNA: TGTGCCACCACCCGGGGACCTAATGAAAAACTGTTTTTT

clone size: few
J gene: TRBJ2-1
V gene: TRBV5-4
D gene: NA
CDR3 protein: CASSDHFNEQFF
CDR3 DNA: TGTGCCAGCAGCGATCACTTTAATGAGCAGTTCTTC

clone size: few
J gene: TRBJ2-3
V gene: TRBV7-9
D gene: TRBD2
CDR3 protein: CASSGGLAPPTDTQYF
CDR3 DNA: TGTGCCAGCAGCGGGGGACTAGCCCCACCTACAGATACGCAGTATTTT

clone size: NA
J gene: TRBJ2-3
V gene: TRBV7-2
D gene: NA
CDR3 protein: CASSGYTQYF
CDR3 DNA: TGTGCCAGCAGCGGGTATACGCAGTATTTT

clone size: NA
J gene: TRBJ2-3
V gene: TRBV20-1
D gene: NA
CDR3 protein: CSAPRGAAGTQYF
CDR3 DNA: TGCAGTGCTCCCCGGGGGGCGGCTGGTACGCAGTATTTT

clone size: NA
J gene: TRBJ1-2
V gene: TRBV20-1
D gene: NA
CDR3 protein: CSATLAGWADSDGYTF
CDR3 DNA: TGCAGTGCTACCCTGGCCGGATGGGCCGACTCCGATGGCTACACCTTC

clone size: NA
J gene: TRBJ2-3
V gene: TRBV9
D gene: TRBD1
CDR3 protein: CASSVGISTGQGHTQYF
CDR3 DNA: TGTGCCAGCAGCGTAGGTATAAGTACCGGACAGGGACATACGCAGTATTTT

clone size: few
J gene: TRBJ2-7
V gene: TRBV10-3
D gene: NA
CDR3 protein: CAILLDQYNEQYF
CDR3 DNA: TGTGCCATTCTACTAGACCAGTACAATGAGCAGTACTTC

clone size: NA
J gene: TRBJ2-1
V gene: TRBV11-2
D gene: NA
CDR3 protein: CASSSFDYEQFF
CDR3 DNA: TGTGCCAGCAGCTCCTTCGACTATGAGCAGTTCTTC

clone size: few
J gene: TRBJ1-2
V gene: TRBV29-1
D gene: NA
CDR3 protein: CSAWTAQSGYGYTF
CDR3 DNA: TGCAGCGCGTGGACAGCCCAAAGCGGATATGGCTACACCTTC

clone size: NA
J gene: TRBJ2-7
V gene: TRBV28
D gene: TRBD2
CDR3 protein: CASRTPGLVPGEQYF
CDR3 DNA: TGTGCCAGCAGGACACCGGGACTAGTACCGGGGGAGCAGTACTTC

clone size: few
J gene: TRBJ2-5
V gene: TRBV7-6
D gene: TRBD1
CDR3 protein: CASSPLLGTDIETQYF
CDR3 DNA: TGTGCCAGCAGCCCTCTTTTAGGGACAGACATAGAGACCCAGTACTTC

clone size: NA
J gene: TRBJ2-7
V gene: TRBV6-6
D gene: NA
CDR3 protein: CATGQFSYEQYF
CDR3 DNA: TGTGCCACCGGACAGTTCTCCTACGAGCAGTACTTC

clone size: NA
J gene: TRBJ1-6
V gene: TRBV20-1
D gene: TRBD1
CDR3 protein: CSASDRGLGSPLHF
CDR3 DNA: TGCAGTGCTAGCGACAGGGGGCTGGGTTCACCCCTCCACTTT

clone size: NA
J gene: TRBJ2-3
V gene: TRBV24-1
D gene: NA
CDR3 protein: CATSDPTSDTQYF
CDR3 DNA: TGTGCCACCAGTGACCCTACCTCAGATACGCAGTATTTT

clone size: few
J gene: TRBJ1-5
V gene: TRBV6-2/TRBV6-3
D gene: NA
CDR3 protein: CASSDDSYQPQHF
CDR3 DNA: TGTGCCAGCAGTGACGACAGCTATCAGCCCCAGCATTTT

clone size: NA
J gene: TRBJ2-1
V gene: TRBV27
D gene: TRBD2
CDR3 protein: CASSSGRALDEQFF
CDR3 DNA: TGTGCCAGCAGTTCCGGGAGGGCCTTGGATGAGCAGTTCTTC

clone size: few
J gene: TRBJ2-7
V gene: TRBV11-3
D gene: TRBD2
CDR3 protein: CASRPTSEDSYEQYF
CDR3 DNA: TGTGCCAGCAGACCAACTAGCGAGGACTCCTACGAGCAGTACTTC

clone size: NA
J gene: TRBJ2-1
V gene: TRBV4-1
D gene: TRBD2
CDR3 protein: CASSQERDSGRRGNEQFF
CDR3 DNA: TGCGCCAGCAGCCAAGAGAGAGATAGCGGGAGGAGGGGAAATGAGCAGTTCTTC

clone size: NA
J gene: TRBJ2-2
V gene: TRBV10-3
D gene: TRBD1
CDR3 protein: CAISAEQGAHTGELFF
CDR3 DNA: TGTGCCATCAGTGCAGAACAGGGGGCACACACCGGGGAGCTGTTTTTT

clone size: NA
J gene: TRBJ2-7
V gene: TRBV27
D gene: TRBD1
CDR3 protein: CASSLATGGYEQYF
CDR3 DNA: TGTGCCAGCAGTTTGGCTACAGGGGGCTACGAGCAGTACTTC

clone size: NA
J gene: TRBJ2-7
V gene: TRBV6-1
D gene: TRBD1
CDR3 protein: CASKQGAVPHEQYF
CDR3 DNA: TGTGCCAGCAAACAGGGGGCCGTCCCCCACGAGCAGTACTTC

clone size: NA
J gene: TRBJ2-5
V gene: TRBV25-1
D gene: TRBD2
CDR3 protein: CASSEFLAGVETQYF
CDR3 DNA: TGTGCCAGCAGTGAATTTCTAGCGGGAGTGGAGACCCAGTACTTC

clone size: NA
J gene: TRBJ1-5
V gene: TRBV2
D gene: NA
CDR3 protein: CASSDRVYQPQHF
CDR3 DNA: TGTGCCAGCAGTGACAGGGTTTATCAGCCCCAGCATTTT

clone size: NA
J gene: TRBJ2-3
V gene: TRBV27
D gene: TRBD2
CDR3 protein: CASSSPGGLAGSTDTQYF
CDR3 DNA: TGTGCCAGCAGTTCCCCGGGGGGACTAGCGGGGAGCACAGATACGCAGTATTTT

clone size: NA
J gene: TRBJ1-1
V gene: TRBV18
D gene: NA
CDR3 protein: CASSRSAGNMNTEAFF
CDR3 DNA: TGTGCCAGCTCACGGTCGGCGGGGAACATGAACACTGAAGCTTTCTTT

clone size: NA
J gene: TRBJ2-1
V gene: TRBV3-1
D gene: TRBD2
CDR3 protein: CASSRTSAHNEQFF
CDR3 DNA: TGTGCCAGCAGCCGGACTAGCGCACACAATGAGCAGTTCTTC

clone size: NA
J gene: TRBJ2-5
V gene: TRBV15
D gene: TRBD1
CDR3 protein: CATSGVRDRHQETQYF
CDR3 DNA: TGTGCCACCAGCGGAGTGAGGGACAGACACCAAGAGACCCAGTACTTC

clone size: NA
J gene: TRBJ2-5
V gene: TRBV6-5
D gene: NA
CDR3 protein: CASSYSDWGDEQYF
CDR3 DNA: TGTGCCAGCAGTTATTCCGACTGGGGGGATGAGCAGTACTTC

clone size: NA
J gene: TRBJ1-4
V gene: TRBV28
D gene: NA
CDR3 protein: CASSFLAGGSKKLFF
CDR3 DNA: TGTGCCAGCAGTTTTCTTGCGGGAGGCAGCAAAAAACTGTTTTTT

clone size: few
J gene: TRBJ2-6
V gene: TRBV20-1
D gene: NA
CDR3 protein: CSASTASSGANVLTF
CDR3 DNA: TGCAGTGCTTCAACAGCTAGCTCTGGGGCCAACGTCCTGACTTTC

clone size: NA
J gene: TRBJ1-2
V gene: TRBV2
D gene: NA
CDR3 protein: CASSDRAASGYGYTF
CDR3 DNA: TGTGCCAGCAGTGATCGGGCGGCCTCGGGCTATGGCTACACCTTC

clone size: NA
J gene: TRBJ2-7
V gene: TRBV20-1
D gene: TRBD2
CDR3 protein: CSARAGGVWEQYF
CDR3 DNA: TGCAGTGCTAGGGCGGGAGGGGTTTGGGAGCAGTACTTC

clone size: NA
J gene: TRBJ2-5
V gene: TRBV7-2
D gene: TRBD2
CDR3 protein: CASSLKAGLAGKETQYF
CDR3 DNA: TGTGCCAGCAGCTTAAAGGCGGGACTAGCGGGGAAAGAGACCCAGTACTTC

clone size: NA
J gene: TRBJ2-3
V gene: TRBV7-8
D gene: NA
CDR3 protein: CASSFGTPVRDTQYF
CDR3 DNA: TGTGCCAGCAGCTTCGGGACTCCCGTCCGCGATACGCAGTATTTT

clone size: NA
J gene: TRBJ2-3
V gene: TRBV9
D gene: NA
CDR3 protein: CASSVDHLPTDTQYF
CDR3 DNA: TGTGCCAGCAGCGTAGACCACCTACCCACAGATACGCAGTATTTT

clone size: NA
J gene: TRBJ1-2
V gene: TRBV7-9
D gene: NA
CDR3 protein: CASSSGRGGYTF
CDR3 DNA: TGTGCCAGCAGTTCAGGGAGGGGTGGCTACACCTTC

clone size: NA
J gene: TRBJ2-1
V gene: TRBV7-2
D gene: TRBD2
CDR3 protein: CASSRSLAGGPLEQFF
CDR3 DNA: TGTGCCAGCAGCCGTTCACTAGCGGGAGGGCCGCTTGAGCAGTTCTTC